These 23 T cell receptor beta chains came from one sample sequenced in a study of T cell responses to AZD1222 COVID-19 vaccine. Some clones are missing from TCRdb's copy, which holds only in-frame ones; the method was immunoSEQ multiplex PCR. The table records 110,000 to 150,000 clones, just under 95% of them present only once. The source was peripheral blood, collected after recovery from COVID-19. The receptors were gathered from an adult who had recovered from COVID-19.

The genes are TRBV6-5 and TRBJ2-1; TRBD2 matches 10 bases. This CDR3 is 16 amino acids long. The germline CDR1 and CDR2 sequences are MNHEY and SVGAGI. The V gene end was trimmed by 0 bases and the J gene end by 8 bases; junction bases not matched to a gene: 7. The CDR3 DNA is TGTGCCAGCAGTTACTCGGACCCTAGCGGGGGCGATGAGCAGTTCTTC. Translated, it gives CASSYSDPSGGDEQFF.

This chain connects TRBV7-8 to TRBJ2-7; no clear D gene. CDR3 size: 14 residues. The V gene's germline CDR1 is SGHVS and CDR2 FQNEAQ. V shed 1 base and J shed 2 bases, with 9 bases lying between them. CDR3 sequence reads: CASSLDGVTYEQYF. The CDR3 DNA follows: TGTGCCAGCAGCTTAGATGGGGTAACCTACGAGCAGTACTTC.

J is TRBJ2-7 and V is TRBV21-1. TRBV21-1 is designated a pseudogene. The CDR3 loop spans 14 amino acids. As DNA, the CDR3 is TGTGCCAGCAGCAAGGGTAAAGTCTCCTACGAGCAGTACTTC. It is translated as CASSKGKVSYEQYF.

The V gene is TRBV3-1 (or the pseudogene TRBV3-2), the J gene TRBJ2-3; TRBD2 is a possible D gene (5 bases). V lost 3 bases and J lost 8, with 15 bases in between. Germline CDR1 reads LGHDT; CDR2 reads YNNKEL (reference sequence). The CDR3 spans 14 residues. The CDR3 DNA is TGTGCCAGCAGCCAGCACGACTACGGCCCTACGCAGTATTTT. This encodes CASSQHDYGPTQYF.

This sequence joins TRBV27 and TRBJ2-1; TRBD2 matches at 11 bases. Germline assignment: CDR1 MNHEY and CDR2 SMNVEV (reference sequence). The CDR3 spans 14 residues. The V segment lost 6 bases and the J segment 10 bases; nucleotides outside the gene matches: 8. The CDR3 protein is CASRKLAGAYEQFF. In nucleotides, the CDR3 is TGTGCCAGCAGAAAACTAGCGGGAGCGTACGAGCAGTTCTTC.

This clone has a single count. This rearrangement joins TRBV7-9 to TRBJ1-2, with 10 positions matching TRBD1. The junction had 3 bases not matched to a gene; V was cut back by 4 bases and J by 1 base. The CDR3 consists of 15 residues. Germline values: CDR1 SEHNR, CDR2 FQNEAQ (reference sequence). CDR3 in amino acids: CASSSGQGVNYGYTF. DNA for the CDR3: TGTGCCAGCAGCTCAGGACAGGGGGTTAACTATGGCTACACCTTC.

The chain has TRBV7-6 and TRBJ1-5, with D possibly TRBD1 on 5 matching bases. V was pared by 5 bases and J by 4 bases, with 24 bases between. From germline, CDR1 is SGHVS and CDR2 FNYEAQ. The CDR3 has 18 amino acids. The CDR3 coding sequence is TGTGCCAGCAGCCCCGACCCCGGGGGGGTCGTGGGGAATCAGCCCCAGCATTTT. Its translation is CASSPDPGGVVGNQPQHF.

The rearrangement joins TRBV27 to TRBJ2-3, with D possibly TRBD2 on 6 matching bases. CDR1 and CDR2 (germline): MNHEY, SMNVEV (reference sequence). CDR3 length equals 16 residues. V was trimmed by 0 bases and J by 8 bases, leaving 18 bases between them. The CDR3 here is CASSLSSSGAHGTQYF. The CDR3 nucleotides are TGTGCCAGCAGTTTATCGAGTAGCGGAGCACATGGTACGCAGTATTTT.

The chain employs TRBV2 and TRBJ2-2; tentative D call: TRBD1 (6 bases). Trimming took 2 bases from V and 2 from J, leaving 12 bases between them. Germline V CDR1 and CDR2: SNHLY, FYNNEI. This CDR3 region has 16 residues. CDR3 region: CASSEIRGSNTGELFF. The CDR3 DNA is TGTGCCAGCAGTGAAATCAGGGGTAGTAACACCGGGGAGCTGTTTTTT.

The chain uses TRBV10-3 and TRBJ2-7; possible D gene TRBD2, 5 bases. V dropped 4 bases and J dropped 2 bases, with 18 bases sitting between them. Germline CDR1 reads ENHRY; CDR2 reads SYGVKD. The CDR3 extends over 16 amino acids. The CDR3 is CAISGPPGSGAYEQYF. CDR3 in DNA: TGTGCCATCAGTGGCCCGCCGGGGAGCGGAGCCTACGAGCAGTACTTC.

This clone was seen only a few times. The chain links TRBV4-1 to TRBJ1-1, with 9 bases matching TRBD1. CDR1 MGHRA and CDR2 YSYEKL come from the germline V gene. The V segment lost 1 base and the J segment 0 bases; nucleotides outside the gene matches: 9. This CDR3 contains 18 residues. Here the CDR3 reads CASSQGGTGTLMNTEAFF. CDR3 nucleotide sequence: TGCGCCAGCAGCCAAGGTGGGACAGGGACCCTGATGAACACTGAAGCTTTCTTT.

V and J are TRBV27 and TRBJ2-1; 8 bases line up with TRBD1. The CDR3 length is 14 residues. Germline V gene sequence: CDR1 MNHEY, CDR2 SMNVEV (reference sequence). Trimming removed 6 bases from V and 5 bases from J; junction bases left unmatched: 6. For the CDR3, the DNA is TGTGCCAGCAGGCCGGGACAGGTAAACAATGAGCAGTTCTTC. Its protein product is CASRPGQVNNEQFF.

This chain connects TRBV11-2 to TRBJ2-1; tentative D call: TRBD2 (6 bases). The V gene lost 5 bases and the J gene lost 7 bases, with 15 bases spanning the gap. This CDR3 is 14 amino acids long. CDR1 is SGHAT and CDR2 is FQNNGV in the germline V gene. CDR3 DNA sequence: TGTGCCAGCAGCCTCCCCGGGACTTCAAATGAGCAGTTCTTC. Translated, it gives CASSLPGTSNEQFF.

The gene calls are TRBV28 and TRBJ1-1; the D is unclear. In germline, CDR1 is MDHEN, CDR2 SYDVKM. The CDR3 sequence is 17 residues long. The V and J ends lost 8 bases and 1 base respectively, with 23 bases between them. The CDR3 protein is CASLSLFRGKQNTEAFF. CDR3 DNA: TGTGCCAGCCTGTCCTTATTCCGCGGGAAGCAGAACACTGAAGCTTTCTTT.

V usage is TRBV19 and J usage is TRBJ2-7; the D is unclear. CDR1 LNHDA and CDR2 SQIVND come from the germline V gene (reference sequence). Trimming pared 5 bases from V and 2 bases from J, leaving 10 bases between. The CDR3 spans 13 residues. The DNA of the CDR3 is TGTGCCAGTAGTGTTACTCATACCTACGAGCAGTACTTC. Its protein product is CASSVTHTYEQYF. Full variable domain (outside the CDR3, taken from reference TRBV19 and TRBJ2-7): DGGITQSPKYLFRKEGQNVTLSCEQNLNHDAMYWYRQDPGQGLRLIYYSQIVNDFQKGDIAEGYSVSREKKESFPLTVTSAQKNPTAFYLCASSVTHTYEQYFGPGTRLTVT.

V gene TRBV5-8 combines with J gene TRBJ2-1; a weak D match, TRBD1 (5 bases). V lost 10 bases and J 4 bases, leaving 18 bases between the germline ends. From germline, CDR1 is SGHTS and CDR2 YDEGEE. CDR3 length: 14 residues. In DNA, the CDR3 is TGTGCCTCCACAGGTCATCCCCGTTACAATGAGCAGTTCTTC. Translated: CASTGHPRYNEQFF.

The chain has TRBV28 and TRBJ1-5; 10 bases agree with TRBD1. This CDR3 contains 15 residues. V shed 6 bases and J 3 bases; nucleotides not matched to a gene: 5. Per germline, CDR1 MDHEN and CDR2 SYDVKM. CDR3: CASRGGQGHNQPQHF. As DNA, the CDR3 is TGTGCCAGCAGGGGGGGACAGGGGCACAATCAGCCCCAGCATTTT. The whole variable domain, filled in from reference TRBV28 and TRBJ1-5, reads DVKVTQSSRYLVKRTGEKVFLECVQDMDHENMFWYRQDPGLGLRLIYFSYDVKMKEKGDIPEGYSVSREKKERFSLILESASTNQTSMYLCASRGGQGHNQPQHFGDGTRLSIL.

J is TRBJ2-7 and V is TRBV5-1, with 7 bases identical to TRBD2. The CDR3 covers 14 residues. J lost 3 bases, V lost 6 bases, and 9 bases had no gene match. Per the germline V gene, CDR1 is SGHRS and CDR2 is YFSETQ. CDR3 amino acids: CASTLDWGGYEQYF. Written as DNA, the CDR3 is TGCGCCAGCACCTTAGACTGGGGGGGCTACGAGCAGTACTTC.

This clone has a single count. In DNA form, the CDR3 reads TGTGCCAGCAGCTTACTGGGCGGGAGTAAAACCGGGGAGCTGTTTTTT. It codes for CASSLLGGSKTGELFF. The chain joins TRBV7-8 to TRBJ2-2, with 7 bases fitting TRBD2. Germline V gives CDR1 SGHVS, CDR2 FQNEAQ. CDR3 length: 16 residues. The V gene end was trimmed by 2 bases and the J gene end by 5 bases; junction bases not matched to a gene: 8.

This rearrangement joins TRBV3-1 (or the pseudogene TRBV3-2) to TRBJ1-1; D call uncertain. The CDR3 is 15 amino acids. Trimming removed 2 bases from V and 1 base from J, with 11 bases in between. Germline CDR1 is LGHDT and CDR2 is YNNKEL (reference sequence). Written as DNA, the CDR3 is TGTGCCAGCAGCCAAACTCCGGGCGGGAACACTGAAGCTTTCTTT. Translating gives CASSQTPGGNTEAFF.

The table lists this clone with a count of one. This sequence joins TRBV4-2 and TRBJ1-6; perhaps TRBD1 as D (6 bases). The germline V gene has CDR1 LGHNA and CDR2 YNFKEQ. The length of the CDR3 is 15 residues. The germline V and J ends were trimmed by 1 base and 5 bases, with 9 bases remaining between them. The CDR3 spells CASSQGQVDNSPLHF. In nucleotides, the CDR3 is TGTGCCAGCAGCCAAGGACAGGTCGATAATTCACCCCTCCACTTT.

The chain links TRBV7-9 to TRBJ2-7; possible D gene TRBD2, 6 bases. The CDR3 covers 13 residues. V shed 5 bases and J shed 5 bases, with 13 bases lying between them. In germline, CDR1 is SEHNR, CDR2 FQNEAQ (reference sequence). The DNA for the CDR3 is TGTGCCAGCAGCGCGGAAAGGAGGGACGAGCAGTACTTC. Its protein is CASSAERRDEQYF.

The chain employs TRBV11-2 and TRBJ2-5; possibly TRBD2 for D (5 bases). The length of the CDR3 is 15 residues. The germline CDR1 and CDR2 sequences are SGHAT and FQNNGV. V lost 5 bases and J lost 5, with 18 bases in between. Here the CDR3 DNA reads TGTGCCAGCAGCCTTGGGGAGTTGGTAATGGAGACCCAGTACTTC. Residues: CASSLGELVMETQYF.